The TCR beta chain described here comes from a study of blood T cells in healthy people across ages. For the study at large: The capture of about one barcoded beta molecule per two T cells was achieved by template switching. The study's findings and limits: Long-lived and aged donors differed, with more naive CD4+ cells and higher diversity in the long-lived. A strong correlation was found between TCR beta diversity and the percentage of naive T cells.

A remark on this clonotype: Its antigen is undetermined.

This CDR3 has 14 residues. Germline V CDR1 and CDR2: MNHNS, SASEGT. Using a J-beta primer mix together with a sample-barcoded 5' primer, a second PCR was run for roughly 7 to 11 cycles. Paired-end reads containing CDR3 totaled no fewer than 2.5 million for each sample. TCRdb fed the 5' RACE reads into MiXCR, producing one record per CDR3 protein. The top ten hold approximately 18% of the sample, which has under 1,000,000 distinct CDR3 sequences, about 46% seen once. The chain carries TRBV6-1 and TRBJ2-7; 9 positions match TRBD1. The J call may not be correct, given that the DNA end is closer to TRBJ2-5. Material: blood. The clonotype comes from a man older than 75 in good health. The CDR3 DNA reads TGTGCCAGCACAACCGACAGGGGGATGAGGACCCAGTACTTC. Translating gives CASTTDRGMRTQYF.